The 30 T cell receptor beta chains presented below share a single source sample, sequenced in a study of CD8 T cells in Susac syndrome. The RNA input was 0.5 to 1 ug, and it was reverse transcribed with random hexamers. TCRdb reprocessed the immunoSEQ multiplex PCR reads via MiXCR and lists one record per CDR3 protein. The sample consists of around 150,000 distinct CDR3 sequences, 85% to 95% of them appearing once. The sample was CD4+ T cells from PBMCs. Receptor source: a human donor in good health.

This chain connects TRBV19 to TRBJ1-5; possibly TRBD1 for D (5 bases). The CDR3 totals 15 residues. CDR1 LNHDA and CDR2 SQIVND come from the germline V gene (reference sequence). Trimming pared 6 bases from V and 2 bases from J, leaving 14 bases between. The CDR3 protein is CASSPGGNGNQPQHF. DNA of the CDR3: TGTGCCAGTAGCCCCGGGGGGAACGGCAATCAGCCCCAGCATTTT. Variable domain in full (rest from reference TRBV19 and TRBJ1-5): DGGITQSPKYLFRKEGQNVTLSCEQNLNHDAMYWYRQDPGQGLRLIYYSQIVNDFQKGDIAEGYSVSREKKESFPLTVTSAQKNPTAFYLCASSPGGNGNQPQHFGDGTRLSIL.

V usage is TRBV20-1 and J usage is TRBJ1-1, with no clear D. This CDR3 region has 14 residues. Germline V CDR1 and CDR2: DFQATT, SNEGSKA (reference sequence). V lost 2 bases and J 1 base, leaving 11 bases between the germline ends. This CDR3 reads CSARRPGGNTEAFF. CDR3 DNA sequence: TGCAGTGCTAGAAGGCCGGGAGGGAACACTGAAGCTTTCTTT.

The chain carries TRBV14 and TRBJ1-2, with D possibly being TRBD1 (5 bases). V lost 4 bases, J lost 8 bases, and 14 bases lay in between. Per the germline V gene, CDR1 is SGHDN and CDR2 is FVKESK. The CDR3 runs 13 residues. This CDR3 is CASSLKLGAGYTF. The CDR3 DNA reads TGTGCCAGCAGCCTGAAGCTCGGGGCCGGCTACACCTTC.

This clonotype was counted a single time. The chain links TRBV5-1 to TRBJ2-7, with 9 bases that match TRBD1. Germline lookup yields CDR1 SGHRS and CDR2 YFSETQ. The CDR3 is made up of 16 amino acids. After removal of 0 bases from V and 2 bases from J, the junction contained 6 bases not matched to a gene. The chain's CDR3 is CASSLAPGTGTYEQYF. DNA for the CDR3: TGCGCCAGCAGCTTGGCGCCCGGGACAGGGACCTACGAGCAGTACTTC. Complete variable domain (other parts from reference TRBV5-1 and TRBJ2-7): KAGVTQTPRYLIKTRGQQVTLSCSPISGHRSVSWYQQTPGQGLQFLFEYFSETQRNKGNFPGRFSGRQFSNSRSEMNVSTLELGDSALYLCASSLAPGTGTYEQYFGPGTRLTVT.

This clonotype was seen a single time. J is TRBJ1-3 and V is TRBV7-9; D not resolved. The CDR3 has 16 residues. Per the germline V gene, CDR1 is SEHNR and CDR2 is FQNEAQ (reference sequence). The V end was cut by 1 base, the J end by 0 bases, with 10 bases between. CDR3: CASSLGAGNSGNTIYF. The CDR3 region has the DNA TGTGCCAGCAGCTTAGGGGCAGGAAACTCTGGAAACACCATATATTTT.

This rearrangement joins TRBV27 to TRBJ1-5; tentatively, D is TRBD1 (5 bases). CDR1 MNHEY and CDR2 SMNVEV come from the germline V gene (reference sequence). The CDR3 is 15 amino acids. V was pared by 9 bases and J by 2 bases, with 17 bases between. DNA for the CDR3: TGTGCCAGTCGTAGGGGAGACGGGGGCAATCAGCCCCAGCATTTT. It specifies CASRRGDGGNQPQHF.

This clonotype showed up just a few times. The chain recombines TRBV3-1 with TRBJ1-1; D might be TRBD1 (5 bases). Germline CDR1 reads LGHDT; CDR2 reads YNNKEL (reference sequence). CDR3 length equals 14 residues. V was pared by 4 bases and J by 5 bases, with 14 bases between. CDR3 DNA: TGTGCCAGCAGCCTAGCGACAGAGAATACTGAAGCTTTCTTT. Translation gives CASSLATENTEAFF. The variable domain in full, with the rest retrieved from reference TRBV3-1 and TRBJ1-1, is DTAVSQTPKYLVTQMGNDKSIKCEQNLGHDTMYWYKQDSKKFLKIMFSYNNKELIINETVPNRFSPKSPDKAHLNLHINSLELGDSAVYFCASSLATENTEAFFGQGTRLTVV.

The genes are TRBV7-8 and TRBJ1-5, with D tentatively TRBD1 (5 bases). V gave up 4 bases and J gave up 9 bases, with 19 bases separating them. Per the germline V gene, CDR1 is SGHVS and CDR2 is FQNEAQ. The CDR3 length is 15 residues. The CDR3 region is CASSSRRGSVGPQHF. CDR3 in DNA: TGTGCCAGCAGCTCCCGTCGGGGGTCCGTCGGGCCCCAGCATTTT.

The CDR3 DNA follows: TGTGCCAGCAGCTTCGACAGGGGAAGAACTGAAGCTTTCTTT. Translation: CASSFDRGRTEAFF. The V and J genes are TRBV7-2 and TRBJ1-1; TRBD1 matches at 8 bases. The CDR3 loop spans 14 amino acids. J lost 5 bases, V lost 3 bases, and 5 bases had no gene match. The germline V gene encodes CDR1 SGHTA and CDR2 FQGNSA.

This clonotype was detected only once. This chain connects TRBV30 to TRBJ1-1; a weak D match, TRBD1 (5 bases). The germline V gene encodes CDR1 GTSNPN and CDR2 SVGIG (reference sequence). The CDR3 is made up of 15 amino acids. V lost 4 bases to trimming and J lost 0 bases, with 15 bases between them. CDR3 DNA: TGTGCCTGGAAAGTGGGGGGAGGGGTGAACACTGAAGCTTTCTTT. Translating gives CAWKVGGGVNTEAFF.

The chain has TRBV2 and TRBJ2-7; D may be TRBD2 (5 bases). The CDR3 loop spans 11 amino acids. Trimming cost V 6 bases and J 7 bases, with 10 bases left between them. In germline, CDR1 is SNHLY, CDR2 FYNNEI. This chain's CDR3 is CASRAGGEQYF. CDR3 sequence (DNA): TGTGCCAGCAGGGCCGGAGGAGAGCAGTACTTC.

This rearrangement joins TRBV3-1 to TRBJ1-4; possibly TRBD1 for D (5 bases). This CDR3 region has 14 residues. Trimming left V 6 bases short and J 5 bases short, with 13 bases between. Germline-derived CDR1 and CDR2 are LGHDT and YNNKEL (reference sequence). This CDR3 reads CASSRDSGNEKLFF. The CDR3 DNA reads as TGTGCCAGCAGTCGCGACAGCGGCAATGAAAAACTGTTTTTT.

The chain is built from TRBV3-1 and TRBJ1-5; D is undetermined. V was trimmed by 10 bases and J by 2 bases, leaving 12 bases between them. CDR1 is LGHDT and CDR2 is YNNKEL in the germline V gene (reference sequence). CDR3 length: 13 amino acids. The CDR3 loop is CANPRRCNQPQHF. The CDR3 bases are TGTGCCAACCCTAGGAGGTGCAATCAGCCCCAGCATTTT.

The chain recombines TRBV13 with TRBJ1-2, with D unclear. Deletions cut 0 bases from V and 4 bases from J, with 9 bases between. In germline, CDR1 is PRHDT, CDR2 FYEKMQ (reference sequence). The CDR3 runs to 14 residues. The CDR3 protein is CASSLGMELYGYTF. For the CDR3, the DNA is TGTGCCAGCAGCTTAGGTATGGAGCTCTATGGCTACACCTTC. The full variable domain, in which reference TRBV13 and TRBJ1-2 provide the parts outside the CDR3, is AAGVIQSPRHLIKEKRETATLKCYPIPRHDTVYWYQQGPGQDPQFLISFYEKMQSDKGSIPDRFSAQQFSDYHSELNMSSLELGDSALYFCASSLGMELYGYTFGSGTRLTVV.

Remarks on this clonotype: This CDR3 is missing its conserved last phenylalanine or tryptophan, likely due to a read error. The chain is built from TRBV2 and TRBJ2-5; tentative D call: TRBD2 (6 bases). The CDR3 loop spans 14 amino acids. Germline CDR1 is SNHLY and CDR2 is FYNNEI. V lost 5 bases to trimming and J lost 5 bases, with 15 bases between them. CDR3 nucleotides: TGTGCCAGCAGTCGGACCTTCCGGGGGGAGACCCAGTACCTC. As protein: CASSRTFRGETQYL.

J is TRBJ1-1 and V is TRBV11-2; D is undetermined. Per the germline V gene, CDR1 is SGHAT and CDR2 is FQNNGV. The CDR3 has 13 amino acids. Trimming took off 6 bases at V and 7 bases at J, with 15 bases between the two ends. The CDR3 spells CASRSEGGNEAFF. Here the CDR3 DNA reads TGTGCCAGCAGGTCTGAAGGAGGGAATGAAGCTTTCTTT. The variable domain in full, with the rest retrieved from reference TRBV11-2 and TRBJ1-1, is EAGVAQSPRYKIIEKRQSVAFWCNPISGHATLYWYQQILGQGPKLLIQFQNNGVVDDSQLPKDRFSAERLKGVDSTLKIQPAKLEDSAVYLCASRSEGGNEAFFGQGTRLTVV.

The chain combines TRBV5-1 with TRBJ2-3, with D possibly TRBD2 on 6 matching bases. With 0 bases removed from V and 4 bases from J, the gap between germline ends came to 9 bases. The length of the CDR3 is 14 residues. Germline V lookup: CDR1 SGHRS, CDR2 YFSETQ. The CDR3 nucleotides read TGCGCCAGCAGCTTGGGGGGAGGCGCAGATACGCAGTATTTT. Residues: CASSLGGGADTQYF.

The chain couples TRBV30 to TRBJ2-5; TRBD1 is a possible D gene (6 bases). The CDR3 extends over 14 amino acids. V dropped 3 bases and J dropped 2 bases, with 13 bases sitting between them. Germline CDR1 reads GTSNPN; CDR2 reads SVGIG (reference sequence). The chain's CDR3 is CAWSPWTVQETQYF. For the CDR3, the DNA is TGTGCCTGGAGCCCCTGGACAGTACAAGAGACCCAGTACTTC.

This clonotype was detected only once. The chain uses TRBV5-4 and TRBJ1-6; D is unclear. With 9 bases removed from V and 6 bases from J, the gap between germline ends came to 13 bases. Germline V gene lookup returns CDR1 SGHNT and CDR2 YYREEE (reference sequence). The CDR3 is 13 residues long. The CDR3 DNA reads TGTGCCACCCGGGGAAGACTTAATTCACCCCTCCACTTT. It translates to CATRGRLNSPLHF.

The chain combines TRBV6-1 with TRBJ2-5; possibly TRBD1 for D (5 bases). V was shortened by 8 bases and J by 3 bases, with 10 bases between the two germline ends. In germline, CDR1 is MNHNS, CDR2 SASEGT. The CDR3 sequence is 12 residues long. The CDR3 is CASAREEETQYF. The CDR3 DNA is TGTGCCAGCGCCAGGGAAGAAGAGACCCAGTACTTC.

The gene calls are TRBV6-6 and TRBJ2-5; TRBD2 aligns across 12 bases. Germline trimming cut 6 bases from V and 6 bases from J; bases unmatched to any gene: 2. This CDR3 has 13 amino acids. Germline V gene data show CDR1 as MNHNY and CDR2 as SVGAGI (reference sequence). Here the CDR3 DNA reads TGTGCCAGCAGCGGACTAGCGGGAAAGACCCAGTACTTC. Its protein is CASSGLAGKTQYF.

The genes are TRBV20-1 and TRBJ2-4; D is ambiguous. Germline V gene data show CDR1 as DFQATT and CDR2 as SNEGSKA (reference sequence). V was cut by 3 bases and J by 9 bases, with 9 bases left in between. The CDR3 loop spans 11 amino acids. The CDR3 sequence is CSASSLGIQYF. Written as DNA, the CDR3 is TGCAGTGCTAGTTCTCTAGGCATTCAGTACTTC.

The V and J genes are TRBV12-3 or TRBV12-4 and TRBJ1-1; perhaps TRBD1 as D (6 bases). The CDR3 is 15 amino acids. The V end lost 6 bases, the J end lost 3 bases, and 17 bases lay between the germline ends. Here the CDR3 reads CASRQGGGLDTEAFF. DNA of the CDR3: TGTGCCAGCAGACAAGGTGGGGGGCTGGACACTGAAGCTTTCTTT.

The chain recombines TRBV7-9 with TRBJ1-2; D may be TRBD1 (5 bases). Germline V lookup: CDR1 SEHNR, CDR2 FQNEAQ (reference sequence). Trimming cost V 3 bases and J 2 bases, with 7 bases left between them. The CDR3 runs 13 residues. The CDR3 protein is CASSLGPNYGYTF. The DNA of the CDR3 is TGTGCCAGCAGCTTGGGACCGAACTATGGCTACACCTTC.

The chain combines TRBV20-1 with TRBJ2-3; 12 bases map to TRBD2. V shed 7 bases, J shed 4 bases, and the junction held 6 bases outside the gene matches. Germline CDR1 DFQATT, CDR2 SNEGSKA (reference sequence). This CDR3 comprises 14 residues. CDR3 nucleotide sequence: TGCAGTGTTCGAGCTAGCGGGGGGGCAGATACGCAGTATTTT. This encodes CSVRASGGADTQYF.

This rearrangement joins TRBV2 to TRBJ2-1; D uncertain. Trimming pared 8 bases from V and 4 bases from J, leaving 6 bases between. Germline CDR1 SNHLY, CDR2 FYNNEI. This CDR3 is 11 amino acids long. CDR3 region: CASGAYNEQFF. CDR3 nucleotides: TGTGCCAGCGGTGCTTACAATGAGCAGTTCTTC.

This clonotype was recorded a few times. The chain combines TRBV12-3 or TRBV12-4 with TRBJ1-1; no firm D call. There are 12 residues in the CDR3. The germline V and J ends were trimmed by 1 base and 4 bases, with 4 bases remaining between them. In nucleotides, the CDR3 is TGTGCCAGCAGTTTAGGGGTCACTGAAGCTTTCTTT. Its translation is CASSLGVTEAFF.

The V gene is TRBV18, the J gene TRBJ2-5; no clear D gene. Germline V lookup: CDR1 KGHSH, CDR2 LQKENI. This CDR3 comprises 14 residues. Trimming pared 3 bases from V and 5 bases from J, leaving 13 bases between. The CDR3 region has the DNA TGTGCCAGCTCACCGGCCAGCCTAGGGGAGACCCAGTACTTC. Protein sequence: CASSPASLGETQYF. The full variable domain, its missing parts supplied by reference TRBV18 and TRBJ2-5, is NAGVMQNPRHLVRRRGQEARLRCSPMKGHSHVYWYRQLPEEGLKFMVYLQKENIIDESGMPKERFSAEFPKEGPSILRIQQVVRGDSAAYFCASSPASLGETQYFGPGTRLLVL.

The chain combines TRBV18 with TRBJ2-1; D remains unclear. The CDR3 sequence is 14 residues long. The germline V and J ends were trimmed by 0 bases and 4 bases, with 7 bases remaining between them. CDR1 KGHSH and CDR2 LQKENI come from the germline V gene. The CDR3 nucleotides are TGTGCCAGCTCACCACCGTCGGTATACAATGAGCAGTTCTTC. Amino acids: CASSPPSVYNEQFF. Full variable domain (outside the CDR3, taken from reference TRBV18 and TRBJ2-1): NAGVMQNPRHLVRRRGQEARLRCSPMKGHSHVYWYRQLPEEGLKFMVYLQKENIIDESGMPKERFSAEFPKEGPSILRIQQVVRGDSAAYFCASSPPSVYNEQFFGPGTRLTVL.

The chain uses TRBV20-1 and TRBJ2-2, with TRBD2 matching 9 bases. Trimming took 3 bases from V and 5 from J; bases not matched to a gene: 1. The CDR3 loop spans 13 amino acids. Germline CDR1 reads DFQATT; CDR2 reads SNEGSKA (reference sequence). CDR3 DNA: TGCAGTGCTAGCGCGGGGGGGACCGGGGAGCTGTTTTTT. Its translation: CSASAGGTGELFF.